This T cell receptor (beta chain) was found in a study of T cell repertoires in cytomegalovirus infection. Background on the study: TCR beta signatures that were public indicated CMV infection and matching HLA type.

Points from the study as a whole: Identification of carriers of CMV plus the relevant HLA was performed using cumulative public TCR beta family frequency. HLA-C-restricted CMV-specific TCR beta clonotypes prevailed in the ex vivo response.

TCRdb passed the reads through MiXCR, listing each CDR3 protein once. The data show about 110,000 distinct CDR3 sequences, about 9.4% seen once. In its sample, this clonotype was seen many times. No antigen is known for it. The receptor comes from a human donor in good health (CMV status not recorded). Some clones in this sample may be carry-over from other donors' samples. The material sequenced was PBMCs, sequenced either directly or after in vitro stimulation (not recorded which).

The CDR3 spells CASSLLAHSYEQYF. CDR3 in DNA: TGTGCCAGCAGTTTACTAGCGCACTCCTACGAGCAGTACTTC. V usage is TRBV28 and J usage is TRBJ2-7; D perhaps matches TRBD2 (6 bases). This CDR3 is 14 amino acids long. V lost 2 bases to trimming and J lost 0 bases, with 8 bases between them. CDR1 is MDHEN and CDR2 is SYDVKM in the germline V gene.